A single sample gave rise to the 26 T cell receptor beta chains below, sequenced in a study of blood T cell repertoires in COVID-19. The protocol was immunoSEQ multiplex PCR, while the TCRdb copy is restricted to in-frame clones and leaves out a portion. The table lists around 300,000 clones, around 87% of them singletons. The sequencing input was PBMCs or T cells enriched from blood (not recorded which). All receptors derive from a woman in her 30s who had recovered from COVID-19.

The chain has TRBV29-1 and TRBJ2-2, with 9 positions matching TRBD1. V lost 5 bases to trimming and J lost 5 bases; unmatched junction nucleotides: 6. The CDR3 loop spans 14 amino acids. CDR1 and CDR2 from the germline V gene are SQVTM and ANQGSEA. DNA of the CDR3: TGCAGCGTTAACAGGGGGCTGGGAACCGGGGAGCTGTTTTTT. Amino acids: CSVNRGLGTGELFF.

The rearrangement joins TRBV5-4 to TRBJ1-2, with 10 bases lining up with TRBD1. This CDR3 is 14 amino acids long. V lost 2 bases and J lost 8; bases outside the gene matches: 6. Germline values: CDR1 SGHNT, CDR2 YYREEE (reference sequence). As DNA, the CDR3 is TGTGCCAGCAGCTTAGGGACAGGGGTGACGGGCTACACCTTC. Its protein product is CASSLGTGVTGYTF.

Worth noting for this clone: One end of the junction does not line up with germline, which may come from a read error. CDR3 sequence reads: CVSSGILNGHEQYF. CDR3 coding DNA: TGTGTCAGCTCAGGGATTCTAAATGGGCACGAGCAGTACTTC. The chain recombines TRBV28 with TRBJ2-7, with D tentatively TRBD1 (5 bases). The germline V gene has CDR1 MDHEN and CDR2 SYDVKM. The CDR3 loop spans 14 amino acids.

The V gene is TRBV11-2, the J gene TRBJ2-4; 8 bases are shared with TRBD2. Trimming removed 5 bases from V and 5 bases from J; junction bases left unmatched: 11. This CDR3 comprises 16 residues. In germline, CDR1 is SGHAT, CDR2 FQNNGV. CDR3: CASSLAGGGFQNIQYF. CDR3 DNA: TGTGCCAGCAGCCTTGCTGGCGGGGGGTTTCAAAACATTCAGTACTTC.

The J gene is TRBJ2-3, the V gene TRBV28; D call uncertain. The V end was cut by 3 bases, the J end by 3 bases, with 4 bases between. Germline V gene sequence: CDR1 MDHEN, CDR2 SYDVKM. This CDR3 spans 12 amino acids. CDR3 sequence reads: CASSFRTDTQYF. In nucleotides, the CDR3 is TGTGCCAGCAGTTTTCGGACAGATACGCAGTATTTT.

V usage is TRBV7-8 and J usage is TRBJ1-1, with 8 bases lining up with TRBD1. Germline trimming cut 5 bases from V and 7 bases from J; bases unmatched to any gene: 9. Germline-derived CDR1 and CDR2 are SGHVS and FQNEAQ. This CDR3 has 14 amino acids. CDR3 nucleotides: TGTGCCAGCAGCCTGGGACAGGTTGGGGGTGAAGCTTTCTTT. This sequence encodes CASSLGQVGGEAFF. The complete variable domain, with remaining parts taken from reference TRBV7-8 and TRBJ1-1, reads GAGVSQSPRYKVAKRGQDVALRCDPISGHVSLFWYQQALGQGPEFLTYFQNEAQLDKSGLPSDRFFAERPEGSVSTLKIQRTQQEDSAVYLCASSLGQVGGEAFFGQGTRLTVV.

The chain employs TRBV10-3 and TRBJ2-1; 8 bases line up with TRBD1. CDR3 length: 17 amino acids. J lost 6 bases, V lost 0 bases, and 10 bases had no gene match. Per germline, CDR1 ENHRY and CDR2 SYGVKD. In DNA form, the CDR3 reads TGTGCCATCAGTGAGTCGATCTCAGGGGGCGCCAGCAATGAGCAGTTCTTC. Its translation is CAISESISGGASNEQFF.

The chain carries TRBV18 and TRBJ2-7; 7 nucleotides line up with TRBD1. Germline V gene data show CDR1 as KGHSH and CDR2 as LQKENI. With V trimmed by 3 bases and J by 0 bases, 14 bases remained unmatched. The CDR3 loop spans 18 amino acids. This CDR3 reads CASSPPGQLSRSSYEQYF. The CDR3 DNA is TGTGCCAGCTCACCCCCGGGACAGCTTAGCCGTAGCTCCTACGAGCAGTACTTC.

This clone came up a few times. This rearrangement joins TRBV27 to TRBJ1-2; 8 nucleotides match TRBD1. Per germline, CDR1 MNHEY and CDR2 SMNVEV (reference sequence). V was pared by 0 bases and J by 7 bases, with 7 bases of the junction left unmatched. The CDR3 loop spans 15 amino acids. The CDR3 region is CASSLSQGAFGGYTF. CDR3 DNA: TGTGCCAGCAGTTTATCCCAGGGGGCCTTTGGTGGCTACACCTTC.

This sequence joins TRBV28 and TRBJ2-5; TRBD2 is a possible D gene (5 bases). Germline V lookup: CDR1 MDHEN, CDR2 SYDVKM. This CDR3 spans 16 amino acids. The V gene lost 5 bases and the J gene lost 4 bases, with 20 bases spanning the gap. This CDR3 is CASSPQLGSRLETQYF. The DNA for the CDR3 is TGTGCCAGCAGTCCCCAACTAGGTTCGCGCTTAGAGACCCAGTACTTC. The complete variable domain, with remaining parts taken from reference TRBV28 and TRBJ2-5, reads DVKVTQSSRYLVKRTGEKVFLECVQDMDHENMFWYRQDPGLGLRLIYFSYDVKMKEKGDIPEGYSVSREKKERFSLILESASTNQTSMYLCASSPQLGSRLETQYFGPGTRLLVL.

The CDR3 coding sequence is TGTGCCAGCAGCCCAATAGGACAGGGGGGGACCTACGAGCAGTACTTC. Its protein product is CASSPIGQGGTYEQYF. The chain employs TRBV9 and TRBJ2-7; 10 bases are shared with TRBD1. The germline V gene has CDR1 SGDLS and CDR2 YYNGEE. The V gene end was trimmed by 4 bases and the J gene end by 2 bases; junction bases not matched to a gene: 9. The CDR3 length is 16 residues. The variable domain in full, completed from reference TRBV9 and TRBJ2-7, reads DSGVTQTPKHLITATGQRVTLRCSPRSGDLSVYWYQQSLDQGLQFLIQYYNGEERAKGNILERFSAQQFPDLHSELNLSSLELGDSALYFCASSPIGQGGTYEQYFGPGTRLTVT.

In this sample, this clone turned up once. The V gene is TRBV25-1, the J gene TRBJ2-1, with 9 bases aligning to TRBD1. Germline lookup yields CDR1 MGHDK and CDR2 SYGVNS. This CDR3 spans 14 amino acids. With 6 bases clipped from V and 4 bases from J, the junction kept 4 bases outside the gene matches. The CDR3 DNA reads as TGTGCCAGCAGCCGGGACAGGGCGTACAATGAGCAGTTCTTC. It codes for CASSRDRAYNEQFF.

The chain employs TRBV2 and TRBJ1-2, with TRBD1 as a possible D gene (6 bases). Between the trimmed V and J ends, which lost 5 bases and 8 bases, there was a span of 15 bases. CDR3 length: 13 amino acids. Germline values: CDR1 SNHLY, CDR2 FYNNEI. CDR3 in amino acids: CASSPQGLAGYTF. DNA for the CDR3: TGTGCCAGCAGTCCACAGGGTTTGGCAGGCTACACCTTC.

Here the CDR3 DNA reads TGTGCCAGCAGCTTAGAGTGGACGGACTTAGGCACTGAAGCTTTCTTT. This codes for CASSLEWTDLGTEAFF. This chain links TRBV7-9 with TRBJ1-1; the D is unclear. CDR3 length: 16 amino acids. Between the trimmed V and J ends, which lost 1 base and 4 bases, there was a span of 16 bases. Germline loops: CDR1 SEHNR, CDR2 FQNEAQ (reference sequence).

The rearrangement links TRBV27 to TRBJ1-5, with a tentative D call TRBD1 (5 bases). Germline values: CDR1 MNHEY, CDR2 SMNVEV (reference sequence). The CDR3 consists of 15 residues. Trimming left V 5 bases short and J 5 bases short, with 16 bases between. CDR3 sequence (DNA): TGTGCCAGCAGTCCCCGGGGGGTTCGGGATCAGCCCCAGCATTTT. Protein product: CASSPRGVRDQPQHF.

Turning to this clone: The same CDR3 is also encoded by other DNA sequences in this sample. The CDR3 loop is CASGGAEQYF. CDR3 nucleotide sequence: TGTGCCAGCGGAGGGGCCGAGCAGTACTTC. The chain is built from TRBV6-5 and TRBJ2-7, with D possibly TRBD2 on 6 matching bases. The CDR3 has 10 amino acids. Looked up from germline, CDR1 is MNHEY and CDR2 is SVGAGI. V shed 8 bases and J shed 6 bases, with 8 bases lying between them.

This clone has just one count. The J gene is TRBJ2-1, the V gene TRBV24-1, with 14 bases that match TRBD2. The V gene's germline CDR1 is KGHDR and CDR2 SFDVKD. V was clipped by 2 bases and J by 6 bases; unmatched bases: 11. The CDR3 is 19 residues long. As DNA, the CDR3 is TGTGCCACCAGTGATTCCCCATCTCCCGGGACTAGCGGGGGCAATGAGCAGTTCTTC. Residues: CATSDSPSPGTSGGNEQFF.

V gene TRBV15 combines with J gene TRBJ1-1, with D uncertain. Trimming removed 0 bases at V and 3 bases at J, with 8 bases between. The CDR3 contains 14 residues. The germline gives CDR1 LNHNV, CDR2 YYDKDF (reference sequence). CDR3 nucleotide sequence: TGTGCCACCAGCAGAGATCTAACAGACACTGAAGCTTTCTTT. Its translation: CATSRDLTDTEAFF.

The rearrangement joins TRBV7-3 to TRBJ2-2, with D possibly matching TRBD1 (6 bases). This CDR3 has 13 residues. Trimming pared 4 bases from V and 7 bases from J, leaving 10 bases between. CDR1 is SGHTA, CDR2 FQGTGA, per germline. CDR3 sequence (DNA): TGTGCCAGCAGCTATACAGGGCGCGGGGAGCTGTTTTTT. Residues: CASSYTGRGELFF.

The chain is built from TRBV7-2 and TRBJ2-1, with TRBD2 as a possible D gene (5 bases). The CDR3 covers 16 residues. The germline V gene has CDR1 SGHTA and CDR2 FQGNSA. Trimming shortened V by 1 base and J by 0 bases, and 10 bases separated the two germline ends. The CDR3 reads CASSLDSASSYNEQFF. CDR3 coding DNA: TGTGCCAGCAGCTTAGATAGCGCGAGCTCCTACAATGAGCAGTTCTTC.

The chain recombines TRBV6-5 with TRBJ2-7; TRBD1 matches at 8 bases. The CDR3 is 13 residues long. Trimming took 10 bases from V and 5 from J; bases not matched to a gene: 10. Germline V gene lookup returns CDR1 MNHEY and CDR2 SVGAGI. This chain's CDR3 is CAMRTGNDNEQYF. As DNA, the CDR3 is TGTGCCATGCGGACAGGGAATGACAACGAGCAGTACTTC.

The CDR3 DNA follows: TGTGCCACCAAGGGGGAGGGCTATGGCTACACCTTC. This sequence encodes CATKGEGYGYTF. The rearrangement uses TRBV15 and TRBJ1-2; D perhaps matches TRBD1 (6 bases). Trimming took 7 bases from V and 4 from J, leaving 10 bases between them. Germline CDR1 is LNHNV and CDR2 is YYDKDF (reference sequence). The CDR3 is made up of 12 amino acids.

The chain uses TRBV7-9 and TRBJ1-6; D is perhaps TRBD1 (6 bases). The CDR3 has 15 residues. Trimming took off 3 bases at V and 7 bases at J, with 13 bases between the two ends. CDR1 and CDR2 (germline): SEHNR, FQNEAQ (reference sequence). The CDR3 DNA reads TGTGCCAGCAGCTTCGGCAGGGGCGTCAATTCACCCCTCCACTTT. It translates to CASSFGRGVNSPLHF.

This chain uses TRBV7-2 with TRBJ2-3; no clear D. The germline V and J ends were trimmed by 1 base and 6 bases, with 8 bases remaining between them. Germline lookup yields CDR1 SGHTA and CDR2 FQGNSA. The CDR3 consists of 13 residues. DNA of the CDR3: TGTGCCAGCAGCTTAGTGGGCAGCGATACGCAGTATTTT. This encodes CASSLVGSDTQYF.

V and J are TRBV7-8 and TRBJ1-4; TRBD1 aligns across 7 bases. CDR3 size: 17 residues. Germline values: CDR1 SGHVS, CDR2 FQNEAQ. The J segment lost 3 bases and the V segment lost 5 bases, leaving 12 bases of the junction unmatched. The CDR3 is CASSAVAADRPNEKLFF. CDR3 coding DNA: TGTGCCAGCAGCGCTGTAGCAGCGGACAGGCCTAATGAAAAACTGTTTTTT. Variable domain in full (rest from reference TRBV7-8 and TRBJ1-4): GAGVSQSPRYKVAKRGQDVALRCDPISGHVSLFWYQQALGQGPEFLTYFQNEAQLDKSGLPSDRFFAERPEGSVSTLKIQRTQQEDSAVYLCASSAVAADRPNEKLFFGSGTQLSVL.

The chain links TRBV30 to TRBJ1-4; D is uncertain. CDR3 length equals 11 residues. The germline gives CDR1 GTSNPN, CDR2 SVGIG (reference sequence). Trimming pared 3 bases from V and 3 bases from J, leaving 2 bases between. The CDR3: CAWSANEKLFF. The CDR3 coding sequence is TGTGCCTGGAGCGCTAATGAAAAACTGTTTTTT.